The 3 T cell receptor beta chains reported below all come from one sample, sequenced in a study of CD8 T cells in ankylosing spondylitis. These receptors are not linked to any known antigen. General study points: The study identified a TCR beta motif of 7 or 8 highly homologous variants that appeared characteristic of ankylosing spondylitis blood.

Using its own MiXCR run on the 5' RACE reads, TCRdb lists one record per CDR3 protein. In the table there are under 850,000 distinct CDR3 sequences, roughly 20% of which are singletons. The material sequenced was blood, either unsorted or a sorted T cell fraction (not recorded which). Receptors originate from a male donor with ankylosing spondylitis.

This chain links TRBV4-2 with TRBJ1-2; the D is unclear. The CDR3 sequence is 15 residues long. Germline CDR1 LGHNA, CDR2 YNFKEQ. Deletions cut 0 bases from V and 0 bases from J, with 8 bases between. CDR3: CASSQEEDTNYGYTF. The DNA of the CDR3 is TGTGCCAGCAGCCAAGAAGAAGATACTAACTATGGCTACACCTTC.

This clonotype was observed a handful of times. CDR3: CASGTGGAGYNEQFF. The CDR3 DNA follows: TGCGCCAGCGGGACAGGGGGCGCGGGTTACAATGAGCAGTTCTTC. The genes are TRBV5-1 and TRBJ2-1; the match to TRBD1 covers 12 bases. The CDR3 contains 15 residues. Germline CDR1 reads SGHRS; CDR2 reads YFSETQ. The V segment lost 7 bases and the J segment 4 bases; nucleotides outside the gene matches: 6.

In this sample, this clonotype turned up a few times. The J gene is TRBJ2-7, the V gene TRBV7-9; weak D call: TRBD1 (6 bases). The germline gives CDR1 SEHNR, CDR2 FQNEAQ (reference sequence). V lost 1 base and J 5 bases, leaving 9 bases between the germline ends. The CDR3 covers 13 residues. CDR3 sequence (DNA): TGTGCCAGCAGCTTAGGGGGGCAGGACGAGCAGTACTTC. It codes for CASSLGGQDEQYF.